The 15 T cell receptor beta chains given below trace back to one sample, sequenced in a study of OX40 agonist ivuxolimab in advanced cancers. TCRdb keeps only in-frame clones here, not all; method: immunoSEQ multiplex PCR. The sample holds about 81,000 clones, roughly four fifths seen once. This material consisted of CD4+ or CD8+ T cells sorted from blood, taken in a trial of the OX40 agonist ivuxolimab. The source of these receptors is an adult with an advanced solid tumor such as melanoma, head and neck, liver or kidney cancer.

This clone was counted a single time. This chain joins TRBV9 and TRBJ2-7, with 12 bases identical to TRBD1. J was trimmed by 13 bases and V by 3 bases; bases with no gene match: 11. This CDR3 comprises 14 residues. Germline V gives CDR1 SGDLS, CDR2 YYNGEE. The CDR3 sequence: CASSAGTGGSGAYF. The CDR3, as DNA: TGTGCCAGCAGCGCCGGGACAGGGGGCAGCGGCGCCTACTTC.

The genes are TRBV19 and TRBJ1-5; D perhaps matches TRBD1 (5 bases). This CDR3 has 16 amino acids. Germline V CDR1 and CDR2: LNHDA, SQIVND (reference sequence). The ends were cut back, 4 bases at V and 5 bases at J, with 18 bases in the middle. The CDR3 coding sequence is TGTGCCAGTAGTAGTGGGGGACCTTACTTCTATCAGCCCCAGCATTTT. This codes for CASSSGGPYFYQPQHF.

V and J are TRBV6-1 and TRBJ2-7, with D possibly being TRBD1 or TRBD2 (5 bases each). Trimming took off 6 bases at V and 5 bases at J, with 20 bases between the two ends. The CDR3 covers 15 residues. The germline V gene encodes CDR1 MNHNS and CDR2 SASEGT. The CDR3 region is CASRRGAGRYDEQYV. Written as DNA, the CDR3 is TGTGCCAGCAGACGAGGGGCAGGGCGCTACGACGAGCAGTACGTC.

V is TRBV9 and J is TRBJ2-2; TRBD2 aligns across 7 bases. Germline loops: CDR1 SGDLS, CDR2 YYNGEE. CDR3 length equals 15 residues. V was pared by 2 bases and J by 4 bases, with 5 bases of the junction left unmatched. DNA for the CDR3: TGTGCCAGCAGCGTCGCTAGCGGTCTCACCGGGGAGCTGTTTTTT. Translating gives CASSVASGLTGELFF.

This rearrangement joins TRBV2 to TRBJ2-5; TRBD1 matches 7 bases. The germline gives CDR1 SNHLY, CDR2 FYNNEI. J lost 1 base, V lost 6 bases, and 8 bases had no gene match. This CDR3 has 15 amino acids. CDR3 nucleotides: TGTGCCAGCAGCGCGGACAGGACAATCCAAGAGACCCAGTACTTC. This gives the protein CASSADRTIQETQYF. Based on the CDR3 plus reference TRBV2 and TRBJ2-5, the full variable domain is EPEVTQTPSHQVTQMGQEVILRCVPISNHLYFYWYRQILGQKVEFLVSFYNNEISEKSEIFDDQFSVERPDGSNFTLKIRSTKLEDSAMYFCASSADRTIQETQYFGPGTRLLVL.

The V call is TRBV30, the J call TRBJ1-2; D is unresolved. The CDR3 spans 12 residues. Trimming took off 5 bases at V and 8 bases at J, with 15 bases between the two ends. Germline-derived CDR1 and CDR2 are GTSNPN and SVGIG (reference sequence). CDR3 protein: CAWELGPRGYTF. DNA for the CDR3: TGTGCCTGGGAGTTAGGGCCTCGAGGCTACACCTTC.

The CDR3 DNA follows: TGTGCCAGCAGTGATAAAGCGGGTCCGTACCAAGAGACCCAGTACTTC. Residues: CASSDKAGPYQETQYF. This sequence joins TRBV27 and TRBJ2-5; a possible D gene is TRBD2 (6 bases). Germline V lookup: CDR1 MNHEY, CDR2 SMNVEV (reference sequence). The CDR3 runs 16 residues. V lost 5 bases and J lost 0, with 16 bases in between.

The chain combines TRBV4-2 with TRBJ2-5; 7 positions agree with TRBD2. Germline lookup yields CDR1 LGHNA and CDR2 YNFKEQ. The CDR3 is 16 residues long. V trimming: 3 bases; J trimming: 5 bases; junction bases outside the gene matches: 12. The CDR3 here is CASSQGGASGVETQYF. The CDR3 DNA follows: TGTGCCAGCAGCCAGGGTGGCGCTAGCGGAGTCGAGACCCAGTACTTC.

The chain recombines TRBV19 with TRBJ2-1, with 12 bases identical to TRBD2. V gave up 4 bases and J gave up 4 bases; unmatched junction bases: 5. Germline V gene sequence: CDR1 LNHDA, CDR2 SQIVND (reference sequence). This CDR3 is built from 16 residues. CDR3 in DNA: TGTGCCAGTAGTACCCCCGGACTAGCGGGGTACAATGAGCAGTTCTTC. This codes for CASSTPGLAGYNEQFF.

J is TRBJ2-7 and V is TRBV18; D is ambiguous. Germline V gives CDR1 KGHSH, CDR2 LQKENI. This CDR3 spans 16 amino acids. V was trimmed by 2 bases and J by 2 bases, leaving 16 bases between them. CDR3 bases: TGTGCCAGCTCACCAATCTCTATAGCCGATACCTACGAGCAGTACTTC. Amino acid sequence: CASSPISIADTYEQYF.

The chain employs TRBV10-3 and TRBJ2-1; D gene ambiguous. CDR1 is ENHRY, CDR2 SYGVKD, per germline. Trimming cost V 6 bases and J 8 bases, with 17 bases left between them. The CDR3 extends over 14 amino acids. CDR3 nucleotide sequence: TGTGCCATCAGCCCGGACCATCCCGGGTATGAGCAGTTCTTC. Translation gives CAISPDHPGYEQFF.

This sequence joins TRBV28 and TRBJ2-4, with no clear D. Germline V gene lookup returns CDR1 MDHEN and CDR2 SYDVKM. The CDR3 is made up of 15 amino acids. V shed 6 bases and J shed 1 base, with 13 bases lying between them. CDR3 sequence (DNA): TGTGCCAGCAGACACGACGACTTTGCCAAAAACATTCAGTACTTC. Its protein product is CASRHDDFAKNIQYF.

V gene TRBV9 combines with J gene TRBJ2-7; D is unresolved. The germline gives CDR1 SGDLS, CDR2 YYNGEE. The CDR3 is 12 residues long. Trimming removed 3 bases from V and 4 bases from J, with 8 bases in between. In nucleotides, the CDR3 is TGTGCCAGCAGCGCAGACCCGTACGAGCAGTACTTC. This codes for CASSADPYEQYF.

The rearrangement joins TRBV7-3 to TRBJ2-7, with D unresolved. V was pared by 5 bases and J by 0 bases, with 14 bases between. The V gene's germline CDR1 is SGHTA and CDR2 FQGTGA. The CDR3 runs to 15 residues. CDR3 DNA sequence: TGTGCCAGCAGCCAACACTCGGGTCCCTCCTACGAGCAGTACTTC. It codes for CASSQHSGPSYEQYF.

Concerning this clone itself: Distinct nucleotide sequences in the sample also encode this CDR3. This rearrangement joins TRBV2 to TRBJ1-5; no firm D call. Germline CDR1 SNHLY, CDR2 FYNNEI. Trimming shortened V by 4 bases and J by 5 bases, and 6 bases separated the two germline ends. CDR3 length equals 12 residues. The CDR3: CASSGTYQPQHF. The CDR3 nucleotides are TGTGCCAGCAGTGGTACATATCAGCCCCAGCATTTT.